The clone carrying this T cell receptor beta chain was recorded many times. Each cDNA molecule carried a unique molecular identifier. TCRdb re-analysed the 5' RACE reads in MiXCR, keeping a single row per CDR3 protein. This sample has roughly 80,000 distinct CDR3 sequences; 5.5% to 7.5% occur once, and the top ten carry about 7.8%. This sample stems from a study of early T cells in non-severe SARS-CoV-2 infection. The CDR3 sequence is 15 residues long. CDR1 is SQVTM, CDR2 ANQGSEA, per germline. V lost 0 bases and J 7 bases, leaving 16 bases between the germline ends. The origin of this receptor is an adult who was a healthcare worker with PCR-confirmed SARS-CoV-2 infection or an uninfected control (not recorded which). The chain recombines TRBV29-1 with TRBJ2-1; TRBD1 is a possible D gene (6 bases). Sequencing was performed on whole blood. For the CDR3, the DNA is TGCAGCGTTGAAGATCCCTCGACCCAGGGGAATGAGCAGTTCTTC. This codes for CSVEDPSTQGNEQFF.